These 4 T cell receptor beta chains originate from one sample sequenced in a study of T cell repertoires in cytomegalovirus infection. TCRdb processed the reads anew with MiXCR; each CDR3 protein has one entry. The sample yields fewer than 400,000 distinct CDR3 sequences, roughly 20% seen once. The sequenced material came from PBMCs. The receptors come from a human donor in good health (CMV status not recorded). Some clones in this sample may be carry-over from other donors' samples.

V and J are TRBV12-3 or TRBV12-4 and TRBJ2-1, with 10 positions matching TRBD2. Trimming at V came to 3 bases and at J to 2 bases, leaving 4 bases not matched to a gene. The CDR3 runs to 16 residues. CDR3 loop: CASSLSGLAAYNEQFF. CDR3 sequence (DNA): TGTGCCAGCAGTTTGAGCGGACTAGCGGCCTACAATGAGCAGTTCTTC.

This clonotype was picked up many times. This chain connects TRBV12-3 or TRBV12-4 to TRBJ1-1, with D maybe TRBD1 (5 bases). The CDR3 runs to 15 residues. The V gene lost 6 bases and the J gene lost 0 bases, with 14 bases spanning the gap. In nucleotides, the CDR3 is TGTGCCAGCAGGTCTGGGGGGGTTTTGAACACTGAAGCTTTCTTT. It translates to CASRSGGVLNTEAFF.

This clonotype has only a few counts. The J gene is TRBJ1-5, the V gene TRBV18; TRBD1 aligns across 7 bases. Germline values: CDR1 KGHSH, CDR2 LQKENI. J was trimmed by 6 bases and V by 4 bases; bases with no gene match: 9. The CDR3 consists of 15 residues. CDR3 region: CASSRDRVQGQPQHF. Here the CDR3 DNA reads TGTGCCAGCTCACGCGACAGGGTACAGGGTCAGCCCCAGCATTTT.

The CDR3 protein is CASSQVVASYEQYF. CDR3 coding DNA: TGTGCCAGCAGCCAAGTGGTCGCGTCCTACGAGCAGTACTTC. The chain has TRBV3-1 and TRBJ2-7; D is unresolved. V lost 1 base and J lost 1, with 8 bases in between. The CDR3 is 14 amino acids. The germline V gene encodes CDR1 LGHDT and CDR2 YNNKEL (reference sequence).